The clone carrying this T cell receptor (beta chain) was picked up many times. Antigen specificity is unknown. The stable label applied to hyperthyroidism with no ophthalmopathy within 18 months of follow-up. Diagnosis used clinical symptoms, serum thyroxine, TRAb, thyroid ultrasound and orbital computed tomography. Amplified material comprised TCR beta CDR3 regions derived from RNA transcripts. The library came from an HTBI-primed first-round RT-PCR and a second-round multiplex PCR. TCRdb reprocessed the multiplex PCR reads with MiXCR, giving one entry per CDR3 protein. The table records 500,000 to 700,000 distinct CDR3 sequences, 20% to 25% of them present only once. The data derive from a study of Graves' ophthalmopathy and Graves' hyperthyroidism. As for the study in general: The blood sample was drawn at first diagnosis and before any treatment. Overall study results and limits: A model built from 13 signatures distinguished ophthalmopathy from stable hyperthyroidism with roughly 90% sensitivity and about 80% specificity.

Germline loops: CDR1 MNHNS, CDR2 SASEGT. Trimming at V came to 5 bases and at J to 4 bases, leaving 4 bases not matched to a gene. The CDR3 sequence is 13 residues long. The chain uses TRBV6-1 and TRBJ1-1, with TRBD1 matching 7 bases. The TCR was taken from a woman in her late teens or twenties with stable Graves' hyperthyroidism. Some clones in this sample may be carry-over from other donors' samples. Source material: peripheral blood. The CDR3 is CASSMGQLTEAFF. The CDR3 DNA reads as TGTGCCAGCAGTATGGGACAGCTCACTGAAGCTTTCTTT.